Listed here are 22 T cell receptor beta chains from one sample, sequenced in a study of blood T cell repertoires in COVID-19. The protocol was immunoSEQ multiplex PCR, while the TCRdb copy is restricted to in-frame clones and leaves out a portion. The sample carries about 150,000 clones, approximately 85% recorded once. The sequenced material came from peripheral blood. Receptor source: a woman in her sixties or seventies with COVID-19, enrolled during active disease.

The V call is TRBV18, the J call TRBJ2-6; 7 bases align to TRBD2. The CDR3 is 18 residues long. Germline V gene data show CDR1 as KGHSH and CDR2 as LQKENI. V shed 6 bases, J shed 1 base, and the junction held 12 bases outside the gene matches. This CDR3 reads CASSLNGGYPSGANVLTF. CDR3 DNA sequence: TGTGCCAGCTCTCTCAACGGGGGGTATCCTTCTGGGGCCAACGTCCTGACTTTC.

The chain has TRBV6-4 and TRBJ2-7, with 9 bases matching TRBD2. Trimming took 7 bases from V and 5 from J; bases not matched to a gene: 6. The CDR3 spans 13 residues. Germline V CDR1 and CDR2: MRHNA, SNTAGT. The CDR3 DNA reads as TGTGCCAGCAACGGACTAGCGATAAACGAGCAGTACTTC. This translates into CASNGLAINEQYF.

This clone was counted a single time. V usage is TRBV2 and J usage is TRBJ1-3; 12 bases match TRBD1. The CDR3 length is 16 residues. V gave up 4 bases and J gave up 4 bases; unmatched junction bases: 5. Germline CDR1 is SNHLY and CDR2 is FYNNEI. Here the CDR3 reads CASSGDRGLGGNTIYF. CDR3 DNA: TGTGCCAGCAGTGGGGACAGGGGGCTGGGCGGAAACACCATATATTTT.

DNA of the CDR3: TGTGCCAGCAGCGTAGGAGAAGGGGTTGGTTACGAGCAGTACTTC. Protein: CASSVGEGVGYEQYF. V gene TRBV9 combines with J gene TRBJ2-7; D is possibly TRBD1 (5 bases). CDR3 length: 15 residues. Germline V lookup: CDR1 SGDLS, CDR2 YYNGEE. V was clipped by 0 bases and J by 4 bases, with 14 bases between them.

This clone was found a few times. The chain employs TRBV11-2 and TRBJ2-7; a weak D match, TRBD2 (6 bases). V lost 4 bases and J lost 2, with 12 bases in between. The length of the CDR3 is 14 residues. Looked up from germline, CDR1 is SGHAT and CDR2 is FQNNGV. The CDR3 region is CASSSGTLAYEQYF. In DNA form, the CDR3 reads TGTGCCAGCAGCTCCGGGACTCTCGCCTACGAGCAGTACTTC.

The J gene is TRBJ1-3, the V gene TRBV3-1 (or the pseudogene TRBV3-2); TRBD1 matches at 12 bases. Germline-derived CDR1 and CDR2 are LGHDT and YNNKEL (reference sequence). V was clipped by 0 bases and J by 4 bases; unmatched bases: 16. The length of the CDR3 is 21 residues. The CDR3 is CASSQESLWDRGRIDGNTIYF. As DNA, the CDR3 is TGTGCCAGCAGCCAAGAATCCTTGTGGGACAGGGGGCGTATTGACGGAAACACCATATATTTT.

This chain joins TRBV6-5 and TRBJ2-1; 13 nucleotides match TRBD2. This CDR3 has 16 residues. J lost 9 bases, V lost 4 bases, and 9 bases had no gene match. The V gene's germline CDR1 is MNHEY and CDR2 SVGAGI. The CDR3 region has the DNA TGTGCCAGCAGTTCCTCGACTAGCGGGGGGCCGGGTGAGCAGTTCTTC. Translated, it gives CASSSSTSGGPGEQFF.

The chain carries TRBV12-5 and TRBJ2-7; 7 nucleotides match TRBD1. V lost 6 bases, J lost 5 bases, and 4 bases stayed unmatched. The CDR3 consists of 12 residues. Germline loops: CDR1 LGHNT, CDR2 FRNRAP. The CDR3 sequence is CASGVGGDEQYF. The CDR3 DNA reads as TGTGCTAGTGGGGTAGGGGGCGACGAGCAGTACTTC.

The chain uses TRBV14 and TRBJ2-3; 10 bases agree with TRBD1. The CDR3 spans 16 residues. The J segment lost 5 bases and the V segment lost 6 bases, leaving 11 bases of the junction unmatched. Germline-derived CDR1 and CDR2 are SGHDN and FVKESK. CDR3 loop: CASRRGGQGSRDTQYF. CDR3 bases: TGTGCCAGCAGAAGAGGGGGACAGGGGAGTCGAGATACGCAGTATTTT.

The rearrangement links TRBV19 to TRBJ2-6, with unresolved D. CDR1 is LNHDA and CDR2 is SQIVND in the germline V gene (reference sequence). With 3 bases removed from V and 4 bases from J, the gap between germline ends came to 7 bases. This CDR3 is 14 amino acids long. In nucleotides, the CDR3 is TGTGCCAGTAGTATTAGTTGGGGGGCCAACGTCCTGACTTTC. Protein: CASSISWGANVLTF.

The chain has TRBV18 and TRBJ1-4; possible D gene TRBD1, 5 bases. Germline CDR1 KGHSH, CDR2 LQKENI. CDR3 length equals 13 residues. V was clipped by 5 bases and J by 8 bases, with 12 bases between them. The CDR3 nucleotides are TGTGCCAGCTCATCGCAGGGTCCGGAAAAACTGTTTTTT. Its protein is CASSSQGPEKLFF.

The chain recombines TRBV25-1 with TRBJ2-3; TRBD1 matches 10 bases. V was pared by 3 bases and J by 4 bases, with 7 bases of the junction left unmatched. Germline V CDR1 and CDR2: MGHDK, SYGVNS. The CDR3 totals 16 residues. CDR3 sequence reads: CASSDASGQGSDTQYF. The CDR3 nucleotides are TGTGCCAGCAGTGACGCCTCGGGACAGGGGTCAGATACGCAGTATTTT.

The CDR3 loop reads CASSEAAGSGGTDTQYF. CDR3 sequence (DNA): TGTGCCAGCAGTGAAGCGGCCGGGAGCGGGGGGACAGATACGCAGTATTTT. J is TRBJ2-3 and V is TRBV6-1, with 9 bases matching TRBD2. Germline CDR1 is MNHNS and CDR2 is SASEGT. CDR3 size: 17 residues. V shed 0 bases and J 3 bases; nucleotides not matched to a gene: 7.

The chain uses TRBV7-2 and TRBJ1-2; weak D call: TRBD1 (5 bases). Trimming took 0 bases from V and 4 from J, leaving 15 bases between them. Germline lookup yields CDR1 SGHTA and CDR2 FQGNSA. The length of the CDR3 is 16 residues. Written as DNA, the CDR3 is TGTGCCAGCAGCTTAGCCCCCTTCTCGACAGTCTATGGCTACACCTTC. Translation gives CASSLAPFSTVYGYTF.

This clone was seen a single time. This chain uses TRBV7-8 with TRBJ1-5; tentative D call: TRBD1 (5 bases). Germline V gives CDR1 SGHVS, CDR2 FQNEAQ. The CDR3 has 15 residues. The germline V and J ends were trimmed by 2 bases and 6 bases, with 14 bases remaining between them. The CDR3 DNA reads TGTGCCAGCAGCTTATGGGACTCCAGTAGTCAGCCCCAGCATTTT. Translation gives CASSLWDSSSQPQHF.

V is TRBV18 and J is TRBJ1-5, with D possibly being TRBD1 (6 bases). Trimming left V 0 bases short and J 4 bases short, with 16 bases between. The CDR3 has 17 residues. From germline, CDR1 is KGHSH and CDR2 LQKENI. CDR3 sequence (DNA): TGTGCCAGCTCACCACCGGGGGCAGTCCCTCCTAATCAGCCCCAGCATTTT. As protein: CASSPPGAVPPNQPQHF.

This clone has only one observation. This chain joins TRBV19 and TRBJ1-5, with D possibly being TRBD1 (6 bases). CDR1 and CDR2 from the germline V gene are LNHDA and SQIVND (reference sequence). V lost 11 bases, J lost 2 bases, and 16 bases lay in between. The CDR3 length is 14 residues. As DNA, the CDR3 is TGTGCCTCCTGGCAGGGGCTAGGCAATCAGCCCCAGCATTTT. This translates into CASWQGLGNQPQHF.

The chain employs TRBV3-1 (or the pseudogene TRBV3-2) and TRBJ2-7; tentative D call: TRBD2 (6 bases). Germline V gene data show CDR1 as LGHDT and CDR2 as YNNKEL (reference sequence). Trimming took 5 bases from V and 1 from J, leaving 21 bases between them. This CDR3 is built from 17 residues. The CDR3 coding sequence is TGTGCCAGCAGCTCCCGACTCCGGCAGGGAGGTTCCTACGAGCAGTACTTC. As protein: CASSSRLRQGGSYEQYF.

The chain uses TRBV11-3 and TRBJ2-1; 7 positions agree with TRBD1. CDR1 SGHNT and CDR2 YENEEA come from the germline V gene. V shed 1 base and J 10 bases; nucleotides not matched to a gene: 7. The CDR3 runs 14 residues. The CDR3 nucleotides are TGTGCCAGCAGCTTAGGAGACAGGGATGGCGAGCAGTTCTTC. Protein product: CASSLGDRDGEQFF.

V is TRBV5-5 and J is TRBJ1-1; D gene uncertain. The CDR3 contains 13 residues. The germline gives CDR1 SGHKS, CDR2 YYEKEE (reference sequence). V was shortened by 5 bases and J by 2 bases, with 10 bases between the two germline ends. CDR3: CASSRHANTEAFF. CDR3 DNA: TGTGCCAGCAGTCGACACGCCAACACTGAAGCTTTCTTT.

The chain couples TRBV29-1 to TRBJ2-2, with TRBD1 matching 8 bases. The CDR3 covers 14 residues. J was trimmed by 1 base and V by 6 bases; bases with no gene match: 4. Germline V lookup: CDR1 SQVTM, CDR2 ANQGSEA. The CDR3 loop is CSVQGALNTGELFF. CDR3 nucleotide sequence: TGCAGCGTCCAGGGGGCTTTGAACACCGGGGAGCTGTTTTTT.

A single count supports this clone. The V call is TRBV7-2, the J call TRBJ2-3, with 7 nucleotides matching TRBD1. The CDR3 sequence is 15 residues long. Trimming took 5 bases from V and 0 from J; bases not matched to a gene: 5. Germline CDR1 and CDR2: SGHTA and FQGNSA. This CDR3 is CASSPDRTSTDTQYF. CDR3 nucleotide sequence: TGTGCCAGCAGCCCGGACAGGACTAGCACAGATACGCAGTATTTT.